This T cell receptor (beta chain) was observed in a study of OX40 agonist ivuxolimab in advanced cancers. Study-level background: Ivuxolimab doses were 0.01, 0.1, 0.3, 1.5, 3 or 10 mg/kg every 2 weeks.

Overall study results and limits: Partial responders receiving 0.1-3.0 mg/kg showed among the lowest clonal expansion.

Comments on this clone: The target antigen is unknown.

CDR3 length: 14 residues. Germline V gene lookup returns CDR1 MRHNA and CDR2 SNTAGT. Trimming left V 5 bases short and J 2 bases short, with 9 bases between. Clones were read by immunoSEQ multiplex PCR, and TCRdb kept only the in-frame ones, dropping some. Of approximately 68,000 clones detected, about 89% appear once; the ten largest clones hold 4% to 5%. The V gene is TRBV6-4, the J gene TRBJ2-2; D perhaps matches TRBD2 (6 bases). Here the sequenced sample was CD4+ or CD8+ T cells sorted from blood, taken in a trial of the OX40 agonist ivuxolimab. The sequence was obtained from an adult with an advanced solid tumor such as melanoma, head and neck, liver or kidney cancer. CDR3 loop: CASSTSYNTGELFF. CDR3 coding DNA: TGTGCCAGCAGTACTAGCTATAACACCGGGGAGCTGTTTTTT.